This T cell receptor (beta chain) was profiled in a study of T cell responses to AZD1222 COVID-19 vaccine. Overall study results and limits: In all cases, repertoires were sampled only after the peak T cell response.

Germline V gene data show CDR1 as SGDLS and CDR2 as YYNGEE. The CDR3 covers 17 residues. V lost 5 bases and J lost 2, with 19 bases in between. On this clone: What it binds is not known.

Clones were sequenced by immunoSEQ multiplex PCR, and TCRdb holds only the in-frame ones, with some missing. The table shows 110,000 to 150,000 clones, with 85% to 95% occurring only once. The specimen was peripheral blood, collected after recovery from COVID-19. The sequence derives from an adult who had recovered from COVID-19. V gene TRBV9 combines with J gene TRBJ2-2; no reliable D call. This chain's CDR3 is CASSVSAPASNTGELFF. DNA for the CDR3: TGTGCCAGCAGTGTCAGCGCTCCCGCCTCAAACACCGGGGAGCTGTTTTTT.